This T cell receptor beta chain was found in a study of tumor-infiltrating lymphocytes in primary liver carcinoma. Background on the study: Participating patients were men and women between 30 and 69 years old. The study obtained roughly 3.65 to 7.13 million productive TCRbeta reads per sample, similar across tissue types. Whole-study results and caveats: The 250 largest clones made up significantly more of tumor than blood repertoires (p = 0.039).

CDR1 and CDR2 from the germline V gene are SGHKS and YYEKEE (reference sequence). CDR3 size: 16 residues. Scientists recovered RNA and DNA together from roughly 20-30 mg of unsorted bulk tissue. Surgical resection was used to treat these primary liver carcinoma patients. To note about this clonotype: Antigen unknown. Given the absence of the conserved phenylalanine or tryptophan at the CDR3 end, a read error is likely.

Reverse transcription of around 0.45 ug total RNA with a constant-region primer produced TCR beta cDNA. Three-round nested multiplex PCR performed with slightly modified ARM-PCR produced the TCR beta libraries. Investigators reported that the first two PCR rounds, at around 10 cycles each, used TRBV1-TRBV30 forward primers with a C-beta reverse primer. TCRdb passed the multiplex PCR reads through MiXCR, listing each CDR3 protein once. Of almost 45,000 distinct CDR3 sequences in the sample, roughly 74% are singletons; the top ten hold 35% to 45%. The sequence derives from a woman in her twenties or thirties with primary liver carcinoma and hepatitis B virus infection. V is TRBV5-5 and J is TRBJ2-2, with D possibly TRBD2 on 5 matching bases. Sample: tumor-adjacent normal liver tissue. CDR3 region: CSSRSGPLLSTGELFL. CDR3 nucleotide sequence: TGTTCCAGCAGGAGCGGACCGCTCTTGTCTACCGGGGAGCTGTTTCTT.